The clone carrying this T cell receptor (beta chain) was counted at least ten times. To make TCR beta libraries, researchers used iRepertoire HTBI primers and Arm-PCR of CDR3 regions. TCRdb re-called the multiplex PCR reads with MiXCR, one entry per CDR3 protein. The table includes some 440,000 distinct CDR3 sequences, under 25% detected once. This entry is derived from a study of regulatory T cells in long-lasting Graves disease. This CDR3 is 13 amino acids long. Germline V CDR1 and CDR2: MDHEN, SYDVKM. Trimming took 6 bases from V and 7 from J, leaving 15 bases between them. Time point defined: persistent/refractory GD, antithyroid drugs over 5 years with positive TRAb. RNA extracted from PBMCs served as the sequencing template.

This chain joins TRBV28 and TRBJ1-2; D unclear. This receptor was obtained from a female donor with Graves disease. The source material was peripheral blood mononuclear cells (PBMCs), sampled when the disease was refractory, from a patient treated with antithyroid drugs. The CDR3 loop is CASRYDPLGGYTF. The CDR3, as DNA: TGTGCCAGCAGGTATGACCCACTCGGTGGCTACACCTTC.